The 26 T cell receptor beta chains below come from one sample, sequenced in a study of vaccination effects on CD4 cells after COVID-19. Investigators separated out CD4+ T cells once around 11 days of culture had passed. All participants had two doses of either the BNT162b2 or mRNA-1273 vaccine. Data came from immunoSEQ multiplex PCR; TCRdb stores just in-frame clones and leaves some out. Of 40,000 to 45,000 clones in the sample, about 70% were seen once. Their specific antigens are unknown. Sequenced here: CD4+ T cells from PBMCs cultured without peptide, sampled after COVID-19 vaccination. The receptors were sampled from a human donor who received a COVID-19 vaccine.

This clone was counted many times. The V call is TRBV18, the J call TRBJ1-1; unclear D gene. V lost 4 bases to trimming and J lost 3 bases, with 9 bases between them. The CDR3 extends over 13 amino acids. Looked up from germline, CDR1 is KGHSH and CDR2 is LQKENI. CDR3 sequence (DNA): TGTGCCAGCTCACGAAGATCAGACACTGAAGCTTTCTTT. Its translation is CASSRRSDTEAFF.

With regard to this clone: Other DNA sequences in this sample translate to the same CDR3. This chain joins TRBV9 and TRBJ2-3; 12 nucleotides align to TRBD2. Losses at the gene ends were 2 bases for V and 3 bases for J; bases not matched to a gene: 1. In germline, CDR1 is SGDLS, CDR2 YYNGEE. The CDR3 is 15 amino acids. The CDR3 loop reads CASSVLAGGTDTQYF. The CDR3 DNA is TGTGCCAGCAGCGTCCTAGCGGGGGGGACAGATACGCAGTATTTT.

J is TRBJ2-2 and V is TRBV19, with 8 bases lining up with TRBD1. The CDR3 length is 16 residues. From germline, CDR1 is LNHDA and CDR2 SQIVND (reference sequence). The J segment lost 5 bases and the V segment lost 0 bases, leaving 5 bases of the junction unmatched. The CDR3: CASSIDVQGVTGELFF. The CDR3 DNA sequence: TGTGCCAGTAGTATAGATGTACAGGGGGTGACCGGGGAGCTGTTTTTT.

This chain links TRBV5-8 with TRBJ2-4, with D tentatively TRBD1 (6 bases). From germline, CDR1 is SGHTS and CDR2 YDEGEE. The ends were cut back, 5 bases at V and 0 bases at J, with 12 bases in the middle. The CDR3 extends over 15 amino acids. DNA of the CDR3: TGTGCCAGCAGTTCCGGGACATTAGCCAAAAACATTCAGTACTTC. Encoded protein: CASSSGTLAKNIQYF. Full variable domain (missing parts from reference TRBV5-8 and TRBJ2-4): EAGVTQSPTHLIKTRGQQATLRCSPISGHTSVYWYQQALGLGLQFLLWYDEGEERNRGNFPPRFSGRQFPNYSSELNVNALELEDSALYLCASSSGTLAKNIQYFGAGTRLSVL.

The V and J genes are TRBV6-5 and TRBJ1-6; perhaps TRBD1 as D (5 bases). CDR1 MNHEY and CDR2 SVGAGI come from the germline V gene. The CDR3 runs to 15 residues. V lost 2 bases and J lost 5, with 10 bases in between. CDR3 sequence: CASSYTDTNNSPLHF. The CDR3 DNA follows: TGTGCCAGCAGTTACACGGACACCAATAATTCACCCCTCCACTTT.

The gene calls are TRBV18 and TRBJ2-1; a possible D gene is TRBD1 (5 bases). Deletions cut 3 bases from V and 7 bases from J, with 10 bases between. CDR1 and CDR2 from the germline V gene are KGHSH and LQKENI. The CDR3 length is 13 residues. CDR3 nucleotides: TGTGCCAGCTCACCTCTGAAGGGGAATGAGCAGTTCTTC. It encodes CASSPLKGNEQFF. The full variable domain, its missing parts supplied by reference TRBV18 and TRBJ2-1, is NAGVMQNPRHLVRRRGQEARLRCSPMKGHSHVYWYRQLPEEGLKFMVYLQKENIIDESGMPKERFSAEFPKEGPSILRIQQVVRGDSAAYFCASSPLKGNEQFFGPGTRLTVL.

This rearrangement joins TRBV7-9 to TRBJ1-1; D may be TRBD1 (5 bases). The V gene lost 6 bases and the J gene lost 4 bases, with 18 bases spanning the gap. Per germline, CDR1 SEHNR and CDR2 FQNEAQ (reference sequence). CDR3 size: 15 residues. The CDR3 DNA sequence: TGTGCCAGCAGTCAAAGGGGCAGGGCGGGCACTGAAGCTTTCTTT. Its protein product is CASSQRGRAGTEAFF. The whole variable domain, filled in from reference TRBV7-9 and TRBJ1-1, reads DTGVSQNPRHKITKRGQNVTFRCDPISEHNRLYWYRQTLGQGPEFLTYFQNEAQLEKSRLLSDRFSAERPKGSFSTLEIQRTEQGDSAMYLCASSQRGRAGTEAFFGQGTRLTVV.

The V call is TRBV20-1, the J call TRBJ1-1, with TRBD1 as a possible D gene (6 bases). Trimming pared 3 bases from V and 1 base from J, leaving 15 bases between. The germline V gene has CDR1 DFQATT and CDR2 SNEGSKA (reference sequence). The CDR3 has 15 amino acids. The DNA of the CDR3 is TGCAGTGCTAGTTACCCCGACAGGAGGAACACTGAAGCTTTCTTT. It is translated as CSASYPDRRNTEAFF.

CDR3 coding DNA: TGTGCCAGCAGCCATCCCCGAAAGAGCTCCTACAATGAGCAGTTCTTC. Translation gives CASSHPRKSSYNEQFF. The chain uses TRBV3-1 (or the pseudogene TRBV3-2) and TRBJ2-1; no clear D gene. The CDR3 consists of 16 residues. Deletions cut 3 bases from V and 0 bases from J, with 12 bases between. Germline assignment: CDR1 LGHDT and CDR2 YNNKEL (reference sequence).

This clone has a handful of counts. V gene TRBV30 combines with J gene TRBJ2-7, with D perhaps matching TRBD1 (5 bases). The CDR3 consists of 14 residues. Trimming stripped 1 base from V and 2 bases from J, with 12 bases between. CDR1 is GTSNPN and CDR2 is SVGIG in the germline V gene (reference sequence). The DNA for the CDR3 is TGTGCCTGGAGTGGTGGGGCCGTAACCTACGAGCAGTACTTC. Residues: CAWSGGAVTYEQYF. The full variable domain, in which reference TRBV30 and TRBJ2-7 provide the parts outside the CDR3, is SQTIHQWPATLVQPVGSPLSLECTVEGTSNPNLYWYRQAAGRGLQLLFYSVGIGQISSEVPQNLSASRPQDRQFILSSKKLLLSDSGFYLCAWSGGAVTYEQYFGPGTRLTVT.

There are a few counts of this clone. The V gene is TRBV3-1 (or the pseudogene TRBV3-2), the J gene TRBJ1-2; tentatively, D is TRBD1 (6 bases). The V end was cut by 2 bases, the J end by 5 bases, with 12 bases between. The V gene's germline CDR1 is LGHDT and CDR2 YNNKEL (reference sequence). This CDR3 contains 14 residues. CDR3 loop: CASSQLGASYGYTF. Here the CDR3 DNA reads TGTGCCAGCAGCCAACTGGGGGCCAGTTATGGCTACACCTTC.

This chain uses TRBV4-2 with TRBJ2-1; D perhaps matches TRBD2 (6 bases). The V end was cut by 2 bases, the J end by 0 bases, with 8 bases between. This CDR3 has 15 residues. Germline V CDR1 and CDR2: LGHNA, YNFKEQ. CDR3 region: CASSQLASSYNEQFF. The CDR3 DNA is TGTGCCAGCAGCCAACTAGCGAGCTCCTACAATGAGCAGTTCTTC.

The rearrangement joins TRBV2 to TRBJ1-5; 9 nucleotides agree with TRBD1. After removal of 5 bases from V and 6 bases from J, the junction contained 8 bases not matched to a gene. CDR3 length: 15 amino acids. CDR1 is SNHLY, CDR2 FYNNEI, per germline. CDR3 sequence: CASSRDRVLGQPQHF. The CDR3 bases are TGTGCCAGCAGTAGGGACAGGGTATTAGGTCAGCCCCAGCATTTT. The full variable domain, with the rest looked up from reference TRBV2 and TRBJ1-5, is EPEVTQTPSHQVTQMGQEVILRCVPISNHLYFYWYRQILGQKVEFLVSFYNNEISEKSEIFDDQFSVERPDGSNFTLKIRSTKLEDSAMYFCASSRDRVLGQPQHFGDGTRLSIL.

This rearrangement joins TRBV3-1 (or the pseudogene TRBV3-2) to TRBJ2-3; perhaps TRBD1 as D (7 bases). This CDR3 is built from 16 residues. V shed 6 bases and J shed 5 bases, with 21 bases lying between them. Germline values: CDR1 LGHDT, CDR2 YNNKEL (reference sequence). CDR3 coding DNA: TGTGCCAGCAGAGGGGGCGGCCACCCCGGGGGAGATACGCAGTATTTT. This codes for CASRGGGHPGGDTQYF.

The genes are TRBV27 and TRBJ1-6, with a weak D call TRBD1 (5 bases). Deletions cut 7 bases from V and 7 bases from J, with 20 bases between. This CDR3 region has 16 residues. CDR1 MNHEY and CDR2 SMNVEV come from the germline V gene (reference sequence). CDR3 coding DNA: TGTGCCAGCAAAAAGGACGGGGCTCAATTCAATTCACCCCTCCACTTT. Translation gives CASKKDGAQFNSPLHF.

This chain connects TRBV5-1 to TRBJ1-6; TRBD1 is a possible D gene (5 bases). Germline V CDR1 and CDR2: SGHRS, YFSETQ. Trimming pared 1 base from V and 5 bases from J, leaving 16 bases between. CDR3 length: 17 amino acids. CDR3 nucleotides: TGCGCCAGCAGCTTGAAGATGTGGGGGGAGCATAATTCACCCCTCCACTTT. Translation: CASSLKMWGEHNSPLHF.

This clone has a handful of counts. The rearrangement uses TRBV11-2 and TRBJ1-2; the D gene is possibly TRBD1 (5 bases). The germline CDR1 and CDR2 sequences are SGHAT and FQNNGV. Trimming removed 2 bases at V and 8 bases at J, with 18 bases between. This CDR3 region has 15 residues. The CDR3 here is CASSLPRGDGEGYTF. DNA for the CDR3: TGTGCCAGCAGCTTACCTCGCGGGGACGGCGAGGGCTACACCTTC.

The chain employs TRBV5-4 and TRBJ2-5; D not resolved. From germline, CDR1 is SGHNT and CDR2 YYREEE (reference sequence). Trimming cost V 4 bases and J 3 bases, with 4 bases left between them. This CDR3 is 11 amino acids long. The CDR3 DNA follows: TGTGCCAGCAGCCGGGAAGAGACCCAGTACTTC. This encodes CASSREETQYF. Full variable domain (missing parts from reference TRBV5-4 and TRBJ2-5): ETGVTQSPTHLIKTRGQQVTLRCSSQSGHNTVSWYQQALGQGPQFIFQYYREEENGRGNFPPRFSGLQFPNYSSELNVNALELDDSALYLCASSREETQYFGPGTRLLVL.

The chain has TRBV2 and TRBJ2-5; 10 bases match TRBD1. V lost 8 bases, J lost 1 base, and 1 base stayed unmatched. Germline lookup yields CDR1 SNHLY and CDR2 FYNNEI. The CDR3 covers 13 residues. CDR3 coding DNA: TGTGCCAGCCGGACAGGGGGCCAAGAGACCCAGTACTTC. Its translation: CASRTGGQETQYF. Using reference TRBV2 and TRBJ2-5 for the parts outside the CDR3, the full variable domain is EPEVTQTPSHQVTQMGQEVILRCVPISNHLYFYWYRQILGQKVEFLVSFYNNEISEKSEIFDDQFSVERPDGSNFTLKIRSTKLEDSAMYFCASRTGGQETQYFGPGTRLLVL.

The rearrangement links TRBV15 to TRBJ2-7, with 10 bases identical to TRBD2. CDR1 is LNHNV and CDR2 is YYDKDF in the germline V gene (reference sequence). J was trimmed by 5 bases and V by 5 bases; bases with no gene match: 12. CDR3 length: 16 residues. The CDR3 DNA follows: TGTGCCACCAGCTCAGAAGCCAGCGGGAGGGCCCACGAGCAGTACTTC. It translates to CATSSEASGRAHEQYF.

This clone has more than one count but fewer than ten. The chain employs TRBV7-2 and TRBJ2-5; the match to TRBD2 covers 7 bases. Germline V gene data show CDR1 as SGHTA and CDR2 as FQGNSA. This CDR3 has 15 amino acids. Germline trimming cut 4 bases from V and 7 bases from J; bases unmatched to any gene: 12. CDR3 sequence (DNA): TGTGCCAGCAGCTCGGGACTACGGGGGGTAGGGACCCAGTACTTC. Translated: CASSSGLRGVGTQYF.

The chain is built from TRBV9 and TRBJ1-1, with a tentative D call TRBD1 (5 bases). The CDR3 is 15 residues long. CDR1 and CDR2 from the germline V gene are SGDLS and YYNGEE. The ends were cut back, 4 bases at V and 2 bases at J, with 15 bases in the middle. CDR3: CASSPRTRGNTEAFF. The CDR3 nucleotides read TGTGCCAGCAGCCCCCGGACACGAGGCAACACTGAAGCTTTCTTT.

V gene TRBV6-5 combines with J gene TRBJ1-2; a possible D gene is TRBD1 (5 bases). Germline V gene lookup returns CDR1 MNHEY and CDR2 SVGAGI. This CDR3 is built from 14 residues. Trimming took 0 bases from V and 8 from J, leaving 13 bases between them. The CDR3 here is CASSYSPRDGGYTF. DNA of the CDR3: TGTGCCAGCAGTTACTCCCCTCGGGACGGAGGCTACACCTTC.

The rearrangement joins TRBV5-1 to TRBJ2-1; D may be TRBD1 (5 bases). V lost 7 bases and J lost 3, with 8 bases in between. CDR1 and CDR2 from the germline V gene are SGHRS and YFSETQ. This CDR3 is built from 12 residues. The CDR3 loop reads CASGDSYNEQFF. The CDR3 DNA is TGCGCCAGCGGAGACAGCTACAATGAGCAGTTCTTC.

This clone was seen just once. The DNA for the CDR3 is TGTGCCAGCAGCAGCCGTCGGGGCGCATGGGAGACCCAGTACTTC. Protein product: CASSSRRGAWETQYF. The chain couples TRBV6-6 to TRBJ2-5; D tentatively fits TRBD1 or TRBD2 (5 bases each). Per the germline V gene, CDR1 is MNHNY and CDR2 is SVGAGI (reference sequence). V lost 6 bases, J lost 5 bases, and 19 bases lay in between. This CDR3 region has 15 residues.

The chain recombines TRBV27 with TRBJ1-5; D remains ambiguous. The V end was cut by 7 bases, the J end by 5 bases, with 15 bases between. This CDR3 has 14 residues. CDR1 is MNHEY and CDR2 is SMNVEV in the germline V gene (reference sequence). In DNA, the CDR3 is TGTGCCAGCACTCCAAATGGGCAATATCAGCCCCAGCATTTT. Translation gives CASTPNGQYQPQHF.